Listed here is a single T cell receptor beta chain. Its antigen remains unidentified. Of the isolated RNA, all was reverse transcribed, and so the sequenced material was expressed TCRB transcripts. Method: immunoSEQ multiplex PCR; TCRdb's copy keeps in-frame clones and lacks some. Among 900,000 or so clones listed, about 17% were seen once. These data originate in a study of beta chain features in type 1 diabetes. The CDR3 spans 13 residues. Germline V gives CDR1 SEHNR, CDR2 FQNEAQ (reference sequence). The V gene lost 4 bases and the J gene lost 0 bases, with 4 bases spanning the gap. Sorting that relied on CD45RO/CCR7/CD25/CD127/CD95/CD27 yielded CD4+ naive, central memory, regulatory and stem cell-like memory cells. Purity exceeded 95% in all sorted populations. Findings of the study overall: Type 1 diabetes patients had moderately but significantly shorter TCRB CDR3s in all four CD4+ subsets.

This TCR derives from a woman under 30 in good health. Source material: naive CD4+ T cells from blood. The chain joins TRBV7-9 to TRBJ1-3; D not resolved. Here the CDR3 DNA reads TGTGCCAGCAGCTCTTCCTCTGGAAACACCATATATTTT. Translation gives CASSSSSGNTIYF. The full variable domain, its missing parts supplied by reference TRBV7-9 and TRBJ1-3, is DTGVSQNPRHKITKRGQNVTFRCDPISEHNRLYWYRQTLGQGPEFLTYFQNEAQLEKSRLLSDRFSAERPKGSFSTLEIQRTEQGDSAMYLCASSSSSGNTIYFGEGSWLTVV.